The 25 T cell receptor beta chains given below trace back to one sample, sequenced in a study of OX40 agonist ivuxolimab in advanced cancers. Profiled with immunoSEQ multiplex PCR; TCRdb holds only in-frame clones, not every one. The repertoire holds about 68,000 clones, with about 89% as singletons. This specimen was CD4+ or CD8+ T cells sorted from blood, taken in a trial of the OX40 agonist ivuxolimab. All receptors derive from an adult with an advanced solid tumor such as melanoma, head and neck, liver or kidney cancer.

The chain uses TRBV5-1 and TRBJ2-5; D may be TRBD2 (6 bases). The CDR3 contains 15 residues. Germline values: CDR1 SGHRS, CDR2 YFSETQ. Trimming removed 0 bases at V and 4 bases at J, with 13 bases between. This CDR3 is CASSLGGAGGETQYF. CDR3 DNA sequence: TGCGCCAGCAGCTTGGGCGGGGCCGGGGGAGAGACCCAGTACTTC.

The chain couples TRBV19 to TRBJ2-1; TRBD2 matches 12 bases. Per germline, CDR1 LNHDA and CDR2 SQIVND (reference sequence). CDR3 length: 15 residues. The J segment lost 10 bases and the V segment lost 2 bases, leaving 6 bases of the junction unmatched. The DNA for the CDR3 is TGTGCCAGTAGTATATCTAGCGGGAGGGCCGGGGAGCAGTTCTTC. Protein sequence: CASSISSGRAGEQFF. The full variable domain, in which reference TRBV19 and TRBJ2-1 provide the parts outside the CDR3, is DGGITQSPKYLFRKEGQNVTLSCEQNLNHDAMYWYRQDPGQGLRLIYYSQIVNDFQKGDIAEGYSVSREKKESFPLTVTSAQKNPTAFYLCASSISSGRAGEQFFGPGTRLTVL.

The chain links TRBV15 to TRBJ2-3; 10 nucleotides align to TRBD2. The CDR3 is 18 amino acids. The V and J ends lost 6 bases and 0 bases, in that order; junction bases with no gene match: 12. Germline-derived CDR1 and CDR2 are LNHNV and YYDKDF (reference sequence). The CDR3: CATRKQLAGNPSTDTQYF. As DNA, the CDR3 is TGTGCCACCAGAAAGCAACTAGCGGGAAACCCTAGCACAGATACGCAGTATTTT.

This sequence joins TRBV5-6 and TRBJ1-5; D possibly corresponds to TRBD1 (5 bases). CDR3 length: 15 residues. V was trimmed by 3 bases and J by 0 bases, leaving 10 bases between them. Looked up from germline, CDR1 is SGHDT and CDR2 is YYEEEE. For the CDR3, the DNA is TGTGCCAGCAGCTCTAGACAGACTAGCAATCAGCCCCAGCATTTT. Protein sequence: CASSSRQTSNQPQHF.

V is TRBV6-5 and J is TRBJ2-5; the match to TRBD2 covers 7 bases. This CDR3 has 14 amino acids. Germline assignment: CDR1 MNHEY and CDR2 SVGAGI. V gave up 6 bases and J gave up 4 bases; unmatched junction bases: 8. CDR3 residues: CASRSGGGPETQYF. In DNA, the CDR3 is TGTGCCAGCAGGTCGGGGGGAGGGCCAGAGACCCAGTACTTC.

This chain connects TRBV4-1 to TRBJ2-7, with 7 bases aligning to TRBD1. Germline CDR1 MGHRA, CDR2 YSYEKL. This CDR3 spans 14 amino acids. J was trimmed by 3 bases and V by 4 bases; bases with no gene match: 6. The CDR3 loop reads CASSPYTGVYEQYF. CDR3 coding DNA: TGCGCCAGCAGCCCTTATACAGGGGTCTACGAGCAGTACTTC.

This clone was seen a few times. The CDR3 sequence is CASSLGPALSGNTIYF. CDR3 sequence (DNA): TGTGCCAGCAGCTTGGGTCCGGCCCTCTCTGGAAACACCATATATTTT. This sequence joins TRBV5-4 and TRBJ1-3, with no clear D. This CDR3 is 16 amino acids long. V gave up 0 bases and J gave up 0 bases, with 10 bases separating them. Looked up from germline, CDR1 is SGHNT and CDR2 is YYREEE (reference sequence).

This chain joins TRBV7-8 and TRBJ2-5; the match to TRBD1 covers 7 bases. V was clipped by 4 bases and J by 4 bases; unmatched bases: 6. The CDR3 totals 14 residues. Germline CDR1 and CDR2: SGHVS and FQNEAQ. The CDR3 loop reads CASSSQGVRETQYF. The DNA of the CDR3 is TGTGCCAGCAGCTCTCAGGGGGTGAGAGAGACCCAGTACTTC.

This rearrangement joins TRBV30 to TRBJ2-1; D perhaps matches TRBD2 (5 bases). There are 14 residues in the CDR3. From germline, CDR1 is GTSNPN and CDR2 SVGIG (reference sequence). V lost 5 bases, J lost 10 bases, and 21 bases lay in between. In DNA, the CDR3 is TGTGCCTGGGGAGCGGATTCCCTGGGTGTGGAGCAGTTCTTC. This sequence encodes CAWGADSLGVEQFF.

V is TRBV21-1 and J is TRBJ1-2; TRBD1 reflects the table's D call only, with no check against the DNA. TRBV21-1 is tagged as a pseudogene. The CDR3 is 15 residues long. DNA of the CDR3: TGTGCCAGCAGCACCTCTCGACAGGCGAACTATGGCTACACCTTC. It encodes CASSTSRQANYGYTF.

V usage is TRBV4-2 and J usage is TRBJ2-3; 14 bases fit TRBD2. The CDR3 has 16 residues. Germline CDR1 LGHNA, CDR2 YNFKEQ. The ends lost 1 base at V and 5 bases at J; junction bases unmatched: 2. The CDR3 bases are TGTGCCAGCAGCCAAGGACTAGCGGGGGGGCTAGATACGCAGTATTTT. Translating gives CASSQGLAGGLDTQYF.

The chain has TRBV9 and TRBJ2-1; 10 nucleotides agree with TRBD2. Germline assignment: CDR1 SGDLS and CDR2 YYNGEE. V shed 3 bases, J shed 4 bases, and the junction held 4 bases outside the gene matches. The CDR3 length is 15 residues. The CDR3 sequence: CASSAGLAAYNEQFF. The CDR3 DNA sequence: TGTGCCAGCAGCGCTGGACTAGCGGCTTACAATGAGCAGTTCTTC. Full variable domain (remainder filled in from reference TRBV9 and TRBJ2-1): DSGVTQTPKHLITATGQRVTLRCSPRSGDLSVYWYQQSLDQGLQFLIQYYNGEERAKGNILERFSAQQFPDLHSELNLSSLELGDSALYFCASSAGLAAYNEQFFGPGTRLTVL.

The chain carries TRBV7-9 and TRBJ2-3, with D perhaps matching TRBD1 (6 bases). Germline CDR1 is SEHNR and CDR2 is FQNEAQ (reference sequence). The CDR3 covers 13 residues. The ends were cut back, 4 bases at V and 4 bases at J, with 9 bases in the middle. The CDR3 spells CASSSPGADTQYF. CDR3 coding DNA: TGTGCCAGCAGCTCCCCAGGGGCAGATACGCAGTATTTT.

This clone is a singleton in its sample. The gene calls are TRBV7-9 and TRBJ2-1, with a weak D call TRBD2 (5 bases). The V gene lost 5 bases and the J gene lost 6 bases, with 14 bases spanning the gap. CDR1 and CDR2 (germline): SEHNR, FQNEAQ (reference sequence). This CDR3 has 14 amino acids. The CDR3 DNA is TGTGCCAGCAGCCTGCTTGCTAGCTTCAATGAGCAGTTCTTC. The encoded protein is CASSLLASFNEQFF.

The chain has TRBV30 and TRBJ2-3; 11 bases are shared with TRBD2. This CDR3 has 17 residues. The ends lost 3 bases at V and 3 bases at J; junction bases unmatched: 11. The germline gives CDR1 GTSNPN, CDR2 SVGIG (reference sequence). CDR3 in DNA: TGTGCCTGGAGACAAGGAGGGCTAGCGGGAGGTACAGATACGCAGTATTTT. Residues: CAWRQGGLAGGTDTQYF. The full variable domain, in which reference TRBV30 and TRBJ2-3 provide the parts outside the CDR3, is SQTIHQWPATLVQPVGSPLSLECTVEGTSNPNLYWYRQAAGRGLQLLFYSVGIGQISSEVPQNLSASRPQDRQFILSSKKLLLSDSGFYLCAWRQGGLAGGTDTQYFGPGTRLTVL.

The chain joins TRBV7-6 to TRBJ2-1; D assignment may be TRBD1 or TRBD2 (5 bases each). The CDR3 extends over 15 amino acids. V was cut by 1 base and J by 5 bases, with 12 bases left in between. Germline lookup yields CDR1 SGHVS and CDR2 FNYEAQ. The CDR3 reads CASSLVWGSHNEQFF. The DNA for the CDR3 is TGTGCCAGCAGCTTAGTTTGGGGGTCCCACAATGAGCAGTTCTTC.

J is TRBJ2-1 and V is TRBV7-9; no firm D call. CDR1 is SEHNR and CDR2 is FQNEAQ in the germline V gene (reference sequence). This CDR3 region has 15 residues. V lost 4 bases, J lost 8 bases, and 18 bases lay in between. The CDR3 region is CASSSNIARVHEQFF. CDR3 nucleotides: TGTGCCAGCAGCTCTAACATTGCTCGGGTCCATGAGCAGTTCTTC.

The chain has TRBV5-1 and TRBJ2-3, with TRBD1 matching 7 bases. Trimming took 2 bases from V and 10 from J; bases not matched to a gene: 7. The CDR3 is 13 amino acids. Germline lookup yields CDR1 SGHRS and CDR2 YFSETQ. CDR3 sequence reads: CASSLTGQNAQYF. Here the CDR3 DNA reads TGCGCCAGCAGCTTAACGGGACAGAATGCGCAGTATTTT.

CDR3 sequence (DNA): TGTGCCAGCAGTGAAGGCCCCATCAGGAGCAATCAGCCCCAGCATTTT. Residues: CASSEGPIRSNQPQHF. The chain recombines TRBV2 with TRBJ1-5; D gene uncertain. The CDR3 is 16 amino acids. V gave up 1 base and J gave up 1 base, with 11 bases separating them. CDR1 SNHLY and CDR2 FYNNEI come from the germline V gene.

V is TRBV6-5 and J is TRBJ2-7; TRBD2 aligns across 9 bases. The CDR3 has 15 amino acids. Trimming took 1 base from V and 7 from J; bases not matched to a gene: 8. Germline loops: CDR1 MNHEY, CDR2 SVGAGI. CDR3: CASSYLAGEVGEQYF. CDR3 DNA sequence: TGTGCCAGCAGTTACTTAGCGGGAGAAGTAGGAGAGCAGTACTTC.

About this clone: The same CDR3 arises from other DNA sequences in this sample as well. The V call is TRBV19, the J call TRBJ1-1; D ambiguous. Germline CDR1 reads LNHDA; CDR2 reads SQIVND (reference sequence). Trimming left V 3 bases short and J 5 bases short, with 10 bases between. The CDR3 extends over 13 amino acids. CDR3 in DNA: TGTGCCAGTAGTATGGCCCGGGGTACTGAAGCTTTCTTT. This translates into CASSMARGTEAFF.

The V gene is TRBV27, the J gene TRBJ2-3; 8 bases align to TRBD2. Per the germline V gene, CDR1 is MNHEY and CDR2 is SMNVEV (reference sequence). Trimming at V came to 8 bases and at J to 5 bases, leaving 9 bases not matched to a gene. The CDR3 consists of 14 residues. CDR3 amino acids: CASFTSGRRDTQYF. CDR3 DNA: TGTGCCAGCTTCACCAGCGGGAGACGAGATACGCAGTATTTT.

This chain uses TRBV4-1 with TRBJ2-7; no firm D call. Per the germline V gene, CDR1 is MGHRA and CDR2 is YSYEKL. V shed 1 base and J shed 3 bases, with 13 bases lying between them. CDR3 length: 15 residues. This CDR3 reads CASSQVGTVSYEQYF. Written as DNA, the CDR3 is TGCGCCAGCAGCCAAGTAGGAACAGTGAGCTACGAGCAGTACTTC.

The chain is built from TRBV28 and TRBJ1-5; D is perhaps TRBD1 (5 bases). V shed 6 bases and J shed 6 bases, with 18 bases lying between them. Germline assignment: CDR1 MDHEN and CDR2 SYDVKM. The CDR3 loop spans 15 amino acids. The CDR3: CASRGGTIGVQPQHF. CDR3 sequence (DNA): TGTGCCAGCAGGGGGGGGACTATCGGGGTTCAGCCCCAGCATTTT.

This clone was found once. The chain is built from TRBV27 and TRBJ2-5; 7 bases match TRBD2. There are 16 residues in the CDR3. V was clipped by 3 bases and J by 5 bases; unmatched bases: 12. Germline V gives CDR1 MNHEY, CDR2 SMNVEV (reference sequence). The CDR3: CASSFSPPGLVETQYF. CDR3 in DNA: TGTGCCAGCAGTTTCTCCCCCCCAGGACTAGTGGAGACCCAGTACTTC.